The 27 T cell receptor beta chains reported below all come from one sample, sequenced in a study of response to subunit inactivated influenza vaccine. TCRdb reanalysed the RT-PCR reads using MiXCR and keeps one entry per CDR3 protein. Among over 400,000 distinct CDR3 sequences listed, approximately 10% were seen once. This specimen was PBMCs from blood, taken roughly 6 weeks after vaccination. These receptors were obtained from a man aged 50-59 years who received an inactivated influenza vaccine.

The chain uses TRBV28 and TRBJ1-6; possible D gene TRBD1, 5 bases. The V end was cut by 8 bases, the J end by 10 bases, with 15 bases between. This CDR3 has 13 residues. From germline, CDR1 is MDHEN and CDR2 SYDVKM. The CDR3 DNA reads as TGTGCCAGCCTAAGGGAAGGGGACTCACCCCTCCACTTT. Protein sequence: CASLREGDSPLHF. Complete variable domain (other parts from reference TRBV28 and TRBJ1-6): DVKVTQSSRYLVKRTGEKVFLECVQDMDHENMFWYRQDPGLGLRLIYFSYDVKMKEKGDIPEGYSVSREKKERFSLILESASTNQTSMYLCASLREGDSPLHFGNGTRLTVT.

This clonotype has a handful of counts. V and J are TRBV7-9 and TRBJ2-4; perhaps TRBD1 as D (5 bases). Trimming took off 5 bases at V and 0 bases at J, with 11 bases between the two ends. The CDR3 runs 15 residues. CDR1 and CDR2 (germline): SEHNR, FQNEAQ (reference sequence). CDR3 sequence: CASSPKTVAKNIQYF. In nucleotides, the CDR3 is TGTGCCAGCAGCCCTAAGACAGTAGCCAAAAACATTCAGTACTTC. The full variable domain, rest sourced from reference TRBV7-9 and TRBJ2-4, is DTGVSQNPRHKITKRGQNVTFRCDPISEHNRLYWYRQTLGQGPEFLTYFQNEAQLEKSRLLSDRFSAERPKGSFSTLEIQRTEQGDSAMYLCASSPKTVAKNIQYFGAGTRLSVL.

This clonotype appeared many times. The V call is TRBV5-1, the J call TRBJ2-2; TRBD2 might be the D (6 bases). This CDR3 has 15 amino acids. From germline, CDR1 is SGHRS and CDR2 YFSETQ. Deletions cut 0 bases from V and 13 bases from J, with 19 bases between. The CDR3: CASSLEEGPTAGLFF. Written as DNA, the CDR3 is TGCGCCAGCAGCTTGGAGGAGGGACCAACGGCGGGGCTGTTTTTT.

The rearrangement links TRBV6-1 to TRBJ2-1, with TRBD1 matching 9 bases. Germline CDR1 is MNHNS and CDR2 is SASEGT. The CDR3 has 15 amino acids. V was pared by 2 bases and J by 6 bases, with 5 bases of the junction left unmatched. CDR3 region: CASSETGGAPNEQFF. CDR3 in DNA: TGTGCCAGCAGTGAAACAGGGGGCGCTCCCAATGAGCAGTTCTTC.

CDR3 amino acids: CASSLRVTGRGEQYF. In DNA form, the CDR3 reads TGTGCCAGCAGCTTAAGGGTGACAGGACGAGGAGAGCAGTACTTC. The chain uses TRBV7-9 and TRBJ2-7; D might be TRBD1 (6 bases). V was trimmed by 2 bases and J by 7 bases, leaving 18 bases between them. Germline lookup yields CDR1 SEHNR and CDR2 FQNEAQ (reference sequence). This CDR3 contains 15 residues.

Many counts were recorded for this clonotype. CDR3 nucleotides: TGTGCCAGCAGCTTAGCAAGCACAGAAAAACTGTTTTTT. Encoded protein: CASSLASTEKLFF. The J gene is TRBJ1-4, the V gene TRBV7-2; D is uncertain. Germline V gene sequence: CDR1 SGHTA, CDR2 FQGNSA. The CDR3 consists of 13 residues. Between the trimmed V and J ends, which lost 0 bases and 8 bases, there was a span of 7 bases.

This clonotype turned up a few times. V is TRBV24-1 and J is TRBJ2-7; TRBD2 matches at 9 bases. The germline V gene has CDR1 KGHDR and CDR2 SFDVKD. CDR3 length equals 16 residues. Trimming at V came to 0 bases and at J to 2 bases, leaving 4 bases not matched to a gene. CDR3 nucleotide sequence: TGTGCCACCAGTGATTTGAGACTAGCGGTGACCTACGAGCAGTACTTC. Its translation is CATSDLRLAVTYEQYF.

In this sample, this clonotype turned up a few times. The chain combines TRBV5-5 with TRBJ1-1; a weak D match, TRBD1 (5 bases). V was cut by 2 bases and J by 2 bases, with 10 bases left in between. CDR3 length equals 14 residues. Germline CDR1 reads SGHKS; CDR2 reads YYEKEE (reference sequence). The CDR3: CASSFRGANTEAFF. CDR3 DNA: TGTGCCAGCAGCTTTAGGGGAGCTAACACTGAAGCTTTCTTT.

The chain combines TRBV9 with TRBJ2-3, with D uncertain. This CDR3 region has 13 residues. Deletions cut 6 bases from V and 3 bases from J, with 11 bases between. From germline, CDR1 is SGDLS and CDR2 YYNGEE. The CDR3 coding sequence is TGTGCCAGCAACGAGGTGGTTACAGATACGCAGTATTTT. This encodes CASNEVVTDTQYF. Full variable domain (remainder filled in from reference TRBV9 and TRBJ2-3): DSGVTQTPKHLITATGQRVTLRCSPRSGDLSVYWYQQSLDQGLQFLIQYYNGEERAKGNILERFSAQQFPDLHSELNLSSLELGDSALYFCASNEVVTDTQYFGPGTRLTVL.

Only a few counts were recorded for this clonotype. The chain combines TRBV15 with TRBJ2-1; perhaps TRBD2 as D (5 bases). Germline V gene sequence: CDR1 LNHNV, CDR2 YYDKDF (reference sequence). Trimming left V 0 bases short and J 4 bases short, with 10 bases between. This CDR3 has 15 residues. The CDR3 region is CATSRDPGGYNEQFF. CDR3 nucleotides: TGTGCCACCAGCAGAGATCCGGGCGGGTACAATGAGCAGTTCTTC.

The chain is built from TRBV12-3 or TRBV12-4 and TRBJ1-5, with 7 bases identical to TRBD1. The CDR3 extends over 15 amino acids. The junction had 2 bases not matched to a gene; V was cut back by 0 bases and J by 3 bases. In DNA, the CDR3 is TGTGCCAGCAGTTTAGCACAGGGGTTCAATCAGCCCCAGCATTTT. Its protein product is CASSLAQGFNQPQHF.

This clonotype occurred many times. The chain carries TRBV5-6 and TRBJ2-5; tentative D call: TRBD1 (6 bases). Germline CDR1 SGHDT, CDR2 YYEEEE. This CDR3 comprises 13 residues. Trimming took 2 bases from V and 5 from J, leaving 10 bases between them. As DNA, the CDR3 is TGTGCCAGCAGCTTCCCAGGGGCCGAGACCCAGTACTTC. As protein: CASSFPGAETQYF.

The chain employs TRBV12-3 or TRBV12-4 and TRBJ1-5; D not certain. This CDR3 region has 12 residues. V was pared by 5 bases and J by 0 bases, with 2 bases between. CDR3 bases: TGTGCCAGCAGTAATAGCAATCAGCCCCAGCATTTT. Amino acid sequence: CASSNSNQPQHF.

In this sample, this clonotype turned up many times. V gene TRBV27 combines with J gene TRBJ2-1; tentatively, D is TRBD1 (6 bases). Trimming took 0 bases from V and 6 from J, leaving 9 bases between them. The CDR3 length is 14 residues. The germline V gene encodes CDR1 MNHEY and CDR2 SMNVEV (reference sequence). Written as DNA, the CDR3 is TGTGCCAGCAGTTTATCCACAGGGCGCAATGAGCAGTTCTTC. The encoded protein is CASSLSTGRNEQFF.

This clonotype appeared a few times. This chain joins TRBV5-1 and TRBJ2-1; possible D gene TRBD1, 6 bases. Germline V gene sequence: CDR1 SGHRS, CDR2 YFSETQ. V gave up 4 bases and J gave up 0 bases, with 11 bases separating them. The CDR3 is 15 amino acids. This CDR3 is CASSAGQNSYNEQFF. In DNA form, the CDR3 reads TGCGCCAGCAGCGCCGGACAGAACTCCTACAATGAGCAGTTCTTC.

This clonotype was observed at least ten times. The CDR3 DNA reads TGTGCCAGCAGCCACCTGGCTGACTCCTACGAGCAGTACTTC. Its translation: CASSHLADSYEQYF. The chain recombines TRBV5-4 with TRBJ2-7; no reliable D call. Trimming stripped 4 bases from V and 0 bases from J, with 11 bases between. The CDR3 consists of 14 residues. Germline assignment: CDR1 SGHNT and CDR2 YYREEE (reference sequence).

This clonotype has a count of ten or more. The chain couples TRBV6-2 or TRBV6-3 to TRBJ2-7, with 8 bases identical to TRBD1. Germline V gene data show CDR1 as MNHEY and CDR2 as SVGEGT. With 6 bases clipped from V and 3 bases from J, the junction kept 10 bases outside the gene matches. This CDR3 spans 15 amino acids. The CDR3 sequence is CASREQGARIYEQYF. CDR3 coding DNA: TGTGCCAGCAGGGAGCAGGGGGCGCGAATCTACGAGCAGTACTTC.

The CDR3 sequence: CASNSRVYPDRQYF. The CDR3 bases are TGTGCCAGCAATTCCAGGGTGTACCCCGACCGGCAGTACTTC. The chain joins TRBV14 to TRBJ2-7; D is possibly TRBD1 (5 bases). This CDR3 spans 14 amino acids. V lost 7 bases to trimming and J lost 9 bases, with 22 bases between them. The germline CDR1 and CDR2 sequences are SGHDN and FVKESK.

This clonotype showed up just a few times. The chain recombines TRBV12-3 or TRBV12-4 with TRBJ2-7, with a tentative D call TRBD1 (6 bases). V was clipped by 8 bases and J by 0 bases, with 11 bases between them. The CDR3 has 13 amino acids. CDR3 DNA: TGTGCCAGCGCAACAGGGTACTCCTACGAGCAGTACTTC. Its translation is CASATGYSYEQYF.

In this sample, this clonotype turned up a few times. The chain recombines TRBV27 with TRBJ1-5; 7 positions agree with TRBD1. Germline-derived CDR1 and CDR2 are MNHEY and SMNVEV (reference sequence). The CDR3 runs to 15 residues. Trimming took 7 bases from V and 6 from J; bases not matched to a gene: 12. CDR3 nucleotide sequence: TGTGCCAGCAAGGACAGGTGGAGAGGGATTCAGCCCCAGCATTTT. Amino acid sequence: CASKDRWRGIQPQHF.

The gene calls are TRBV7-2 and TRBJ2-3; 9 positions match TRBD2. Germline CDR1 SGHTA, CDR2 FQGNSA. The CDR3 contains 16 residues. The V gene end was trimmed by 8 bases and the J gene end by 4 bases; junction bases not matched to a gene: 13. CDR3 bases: TGTGCCAGCCCCCCCCGGGCGGGAGGGTTCCCAGATACGCAGTATTTT. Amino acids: CASPPRAGGFPDTQYF.

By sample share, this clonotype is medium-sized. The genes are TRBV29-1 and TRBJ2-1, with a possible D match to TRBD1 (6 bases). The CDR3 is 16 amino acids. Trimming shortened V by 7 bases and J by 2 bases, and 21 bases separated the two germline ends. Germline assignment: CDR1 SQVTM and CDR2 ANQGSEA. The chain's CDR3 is CSALPPGEFTYNEQFF. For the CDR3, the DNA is TGCAGCGCCTTACCCCCAGGGGAGTTTACCTACAATGAGCAGTTCTTC.

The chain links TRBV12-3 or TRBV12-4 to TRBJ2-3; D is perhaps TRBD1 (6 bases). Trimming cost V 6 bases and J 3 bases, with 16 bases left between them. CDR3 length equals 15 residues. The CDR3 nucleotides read TGTGCCAGCAGGGGGACACCAGGCCGGACAGATACGCAGTATTTT. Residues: CASRGTPGRTDTQYF.

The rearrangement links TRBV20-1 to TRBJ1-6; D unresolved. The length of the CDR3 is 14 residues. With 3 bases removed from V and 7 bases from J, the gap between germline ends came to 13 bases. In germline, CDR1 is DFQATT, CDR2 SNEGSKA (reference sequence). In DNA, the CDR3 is TGCAGTGCTAGTCTGCCGGGAAGGAATTCACCCCTCCACTTT. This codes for CSASLPGRNSPLHF.

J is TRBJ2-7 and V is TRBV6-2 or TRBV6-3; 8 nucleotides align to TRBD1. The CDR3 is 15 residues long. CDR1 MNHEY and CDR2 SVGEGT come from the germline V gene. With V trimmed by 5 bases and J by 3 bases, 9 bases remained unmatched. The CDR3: CASSPPDRGIYEQYF. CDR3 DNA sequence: TGTGCCAGCAGTCCCCCCGACAGGGGTATCTACGAGCAGTACTTC.

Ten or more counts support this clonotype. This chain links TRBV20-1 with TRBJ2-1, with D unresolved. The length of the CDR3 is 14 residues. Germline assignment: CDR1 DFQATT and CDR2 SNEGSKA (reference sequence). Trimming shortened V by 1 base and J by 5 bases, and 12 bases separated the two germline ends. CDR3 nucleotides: TGCAGTGCTAGAGCTACTCCAGGCGACAATGAGCAGTTCTTC. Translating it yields CSARATPGDNEQFF.

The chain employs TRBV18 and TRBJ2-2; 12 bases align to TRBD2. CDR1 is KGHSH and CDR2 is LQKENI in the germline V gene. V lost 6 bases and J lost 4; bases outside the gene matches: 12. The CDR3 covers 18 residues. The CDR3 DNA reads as TGTGCCAGCTCCCTCTTCCCGTTGACTAGCGGGAGCACCGGGGAGCTGTTTTTT. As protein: CASSLFPLTSGSTGELFF.